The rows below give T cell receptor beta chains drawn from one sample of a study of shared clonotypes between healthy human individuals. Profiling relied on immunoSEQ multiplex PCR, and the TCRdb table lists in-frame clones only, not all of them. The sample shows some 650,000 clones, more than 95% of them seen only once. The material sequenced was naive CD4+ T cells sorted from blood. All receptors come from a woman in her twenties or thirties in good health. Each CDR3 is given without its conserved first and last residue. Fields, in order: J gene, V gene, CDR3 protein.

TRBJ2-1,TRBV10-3,AISDPRTSGRSLEQF
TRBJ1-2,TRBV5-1,ASSLDRGWRGYT
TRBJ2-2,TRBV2,ASSQLAGGTGELF
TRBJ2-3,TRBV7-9,ATLSSGFSGRITTDTQY
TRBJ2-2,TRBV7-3,ASSRAGGPTGELF
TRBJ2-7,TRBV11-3,ASSLGHSYEQY
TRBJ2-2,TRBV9,ASSVTSGSPGELF
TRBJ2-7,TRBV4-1,ASSQRGSGTRGSYEQY
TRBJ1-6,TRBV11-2,ASSKQDNSPLH
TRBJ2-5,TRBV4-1,ASSRVSSGRAQETQY
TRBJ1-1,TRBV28,ATTTTGTEAF
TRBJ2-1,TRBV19,ASSILGLAPYNEQF
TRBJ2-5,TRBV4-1,ASSSRPYQETQY
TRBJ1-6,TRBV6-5,ASRRGVGSPLH